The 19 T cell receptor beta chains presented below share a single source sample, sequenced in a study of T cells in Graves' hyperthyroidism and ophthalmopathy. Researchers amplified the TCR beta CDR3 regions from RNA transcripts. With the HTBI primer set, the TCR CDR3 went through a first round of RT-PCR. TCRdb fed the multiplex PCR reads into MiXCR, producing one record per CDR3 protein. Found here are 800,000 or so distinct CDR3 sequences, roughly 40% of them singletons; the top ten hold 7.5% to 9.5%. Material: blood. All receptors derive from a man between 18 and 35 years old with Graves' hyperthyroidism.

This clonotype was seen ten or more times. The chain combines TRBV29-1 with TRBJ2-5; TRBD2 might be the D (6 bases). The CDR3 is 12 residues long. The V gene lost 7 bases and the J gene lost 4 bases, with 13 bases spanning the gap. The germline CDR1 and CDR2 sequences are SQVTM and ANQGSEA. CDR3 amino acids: CSAFGSGETQYF. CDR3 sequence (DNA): TGCAGCGCTTTCGGGAGCGGAGAGACCCAGTACTTC.

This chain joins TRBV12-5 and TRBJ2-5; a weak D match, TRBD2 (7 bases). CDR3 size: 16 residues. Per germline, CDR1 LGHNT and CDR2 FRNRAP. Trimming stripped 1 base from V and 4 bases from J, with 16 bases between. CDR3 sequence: CASGLGAGAGGETQYF. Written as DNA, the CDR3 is TGTGCTAGTGGTTTGGGTGCGGGGGCCGGGGGAGAGACCCAGTACTTC.

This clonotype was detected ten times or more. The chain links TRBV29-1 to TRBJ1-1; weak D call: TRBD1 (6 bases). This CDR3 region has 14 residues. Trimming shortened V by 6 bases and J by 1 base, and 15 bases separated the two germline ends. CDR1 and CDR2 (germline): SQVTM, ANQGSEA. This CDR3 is CSVGIDRKNTEAFF. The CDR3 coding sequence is TGCAGCGTGGGGATTGACAGGAAGAACACTGAAGCTTTCTTT.

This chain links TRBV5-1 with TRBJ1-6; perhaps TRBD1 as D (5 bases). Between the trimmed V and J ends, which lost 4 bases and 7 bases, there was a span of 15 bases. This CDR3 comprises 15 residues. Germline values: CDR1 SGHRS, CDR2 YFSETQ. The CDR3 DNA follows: TGCGCCAGCAGCCCTAGACAGCCGGAGAATTCACCCCTCCACTTT. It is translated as CASSPRQPENSPLHF.

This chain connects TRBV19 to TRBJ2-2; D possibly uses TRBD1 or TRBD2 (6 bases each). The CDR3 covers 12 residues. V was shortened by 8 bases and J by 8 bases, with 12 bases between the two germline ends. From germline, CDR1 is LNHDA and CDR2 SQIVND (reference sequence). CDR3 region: CASATGRGELFF. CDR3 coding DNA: TGTGCCAGTGCAACAGGGAGGGGGGAGCTGTTTTTT.

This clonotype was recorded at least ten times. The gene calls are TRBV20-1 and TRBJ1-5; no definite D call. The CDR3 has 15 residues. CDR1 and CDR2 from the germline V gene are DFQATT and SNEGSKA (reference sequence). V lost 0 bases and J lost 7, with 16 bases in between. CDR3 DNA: TGCAGTGCTAGAGACTCGGGGATAGTGAGGCAGCCCCAGCATTTT. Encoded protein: CSARDSGIVRQPQHF.

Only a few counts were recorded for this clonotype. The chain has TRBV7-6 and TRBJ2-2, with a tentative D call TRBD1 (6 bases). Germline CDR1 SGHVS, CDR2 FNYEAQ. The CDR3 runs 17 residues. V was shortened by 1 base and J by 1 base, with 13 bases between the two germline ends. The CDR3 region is CASSLGNRAMNTGELFF. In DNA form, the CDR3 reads TGTGCCAGCAGCTTAGGTAACAGGGCGATGAACACCGGGGAGCTGTTTTTT.

The CDR3 loop reads CASSPNGSNQPQHF. The CDR3, as DNA: TGCGCCAGCAGCCCGAACGGTTCCAATCAGCCCCAGCATTTT. This chain links TRBV5-1 with TRBJ1-5; D is unclear. The germline V gene encodes CDR1 SGHRS and CDR2 YFSETQ. V was shortened by 4 bases and J by 3 bases, with 11 bases between the two germline ends. The CDR3 length is 14 residues.

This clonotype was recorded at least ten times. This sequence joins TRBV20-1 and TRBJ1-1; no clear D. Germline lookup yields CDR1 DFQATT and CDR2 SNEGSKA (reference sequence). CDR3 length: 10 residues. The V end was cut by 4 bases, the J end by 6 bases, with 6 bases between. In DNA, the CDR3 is TGCAGTGCTAACAAACCTGAAGCTTTCTTT. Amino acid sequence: CSANKPEAFF.

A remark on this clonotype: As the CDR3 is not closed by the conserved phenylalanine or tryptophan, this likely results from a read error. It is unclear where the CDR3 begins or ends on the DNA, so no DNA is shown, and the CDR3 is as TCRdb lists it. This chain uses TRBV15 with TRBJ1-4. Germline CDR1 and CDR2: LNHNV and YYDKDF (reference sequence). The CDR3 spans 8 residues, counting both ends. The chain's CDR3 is CATSRTNY.

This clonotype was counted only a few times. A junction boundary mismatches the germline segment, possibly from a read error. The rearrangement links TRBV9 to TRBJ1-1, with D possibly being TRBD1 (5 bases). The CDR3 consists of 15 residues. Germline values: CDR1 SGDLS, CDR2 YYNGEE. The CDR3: CASNVAAGSSTEAFF. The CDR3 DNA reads TGTGCCAGCAACGTAGCCGCAGGGAGCAGCACTGAAGCTTTCTTT.

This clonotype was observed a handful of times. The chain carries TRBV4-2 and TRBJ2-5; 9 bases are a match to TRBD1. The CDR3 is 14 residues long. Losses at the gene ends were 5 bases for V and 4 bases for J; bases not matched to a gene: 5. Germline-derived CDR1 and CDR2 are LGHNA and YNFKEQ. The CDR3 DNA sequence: TGTGCCAGCAGCACCCCGGGACAGGGAGAGACCCAGTACTTC. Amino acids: CASSTPGQGETQYF.

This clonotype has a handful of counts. The CDR3 bases are TGCGCCAGCAGCCAAGCGGCTAGCGGCGGCTACGAGCAGTACTTC. It encodes CASSQAASGGYEQYF. The chain combines TRBV4-3 with TRBJ2-7, with TRBD2 matching 7 bases. The germline CDR1 and CDR2 sequences are LGHNA and YSLEER. With V trimmed by 1 base and J by 3 bases, 6 bases remained unmatched. CDR3 length: 15 amino acids.

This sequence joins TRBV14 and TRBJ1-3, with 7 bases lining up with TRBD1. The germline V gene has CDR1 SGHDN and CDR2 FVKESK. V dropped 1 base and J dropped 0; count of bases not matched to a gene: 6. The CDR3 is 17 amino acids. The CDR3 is CASSQAWTGRSGNTIYF. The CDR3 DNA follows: TGTGCCAGCAGCCAAGCATGGACAGGCCGCTCTGGAAACACCATATATTTT.

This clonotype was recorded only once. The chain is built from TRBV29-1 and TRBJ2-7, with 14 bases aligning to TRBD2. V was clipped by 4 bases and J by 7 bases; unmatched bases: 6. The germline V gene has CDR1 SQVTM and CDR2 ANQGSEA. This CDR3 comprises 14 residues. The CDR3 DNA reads TGCAGCGTTGGGGGACTAGCGGGAGAGGATGAGCAGTACTTC. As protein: CSVGGLAGEDEQYF.

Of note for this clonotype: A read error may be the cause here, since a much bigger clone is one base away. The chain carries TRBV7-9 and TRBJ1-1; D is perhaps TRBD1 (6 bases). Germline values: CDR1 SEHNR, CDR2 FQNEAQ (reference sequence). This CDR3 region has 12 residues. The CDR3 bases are TGTGGGACGGAGGGGGACAACACTGAAGCTTTCTTT. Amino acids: CGTEGDNTEAFF.

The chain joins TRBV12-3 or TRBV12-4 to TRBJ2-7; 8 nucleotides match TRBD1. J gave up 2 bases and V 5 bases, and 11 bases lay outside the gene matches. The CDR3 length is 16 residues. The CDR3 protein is CASSQSQGALPYEQYF. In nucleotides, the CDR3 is TGTGCCAGCAGTCAATCGCAGGGGGCGTTGCCCTACGAGCAGTACTTC.

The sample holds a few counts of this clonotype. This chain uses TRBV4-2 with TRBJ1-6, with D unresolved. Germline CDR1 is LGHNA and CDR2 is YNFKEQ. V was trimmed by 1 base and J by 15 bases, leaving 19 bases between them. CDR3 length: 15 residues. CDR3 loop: CASSQVARGTVVLHF. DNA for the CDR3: TGTGCCAGCAGCCAAGTCGCCAGAGGCACCGTGGTCCTCCACTTT.

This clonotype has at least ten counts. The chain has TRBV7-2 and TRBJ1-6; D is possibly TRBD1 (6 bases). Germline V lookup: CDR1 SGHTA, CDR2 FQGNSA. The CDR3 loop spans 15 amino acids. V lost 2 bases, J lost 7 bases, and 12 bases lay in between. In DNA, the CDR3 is TGTGCCAGCAGCTTATACGGGACACCGAATTCACCCCTCCACTTT. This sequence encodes CASSLYGTPNSPLHF.